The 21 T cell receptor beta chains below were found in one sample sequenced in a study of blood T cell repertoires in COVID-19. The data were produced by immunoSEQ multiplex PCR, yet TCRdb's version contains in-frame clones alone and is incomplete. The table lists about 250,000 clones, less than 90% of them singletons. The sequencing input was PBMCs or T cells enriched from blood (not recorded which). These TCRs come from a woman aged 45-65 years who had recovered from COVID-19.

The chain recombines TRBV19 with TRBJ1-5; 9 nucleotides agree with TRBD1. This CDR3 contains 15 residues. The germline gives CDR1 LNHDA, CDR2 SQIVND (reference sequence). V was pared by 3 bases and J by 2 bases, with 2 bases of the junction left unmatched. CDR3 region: CASSIGQGRNQPQHF. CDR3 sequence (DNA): TGTGCCAGTAGTATTGGACAGGGGCGCAATCAGCCCCAGCATTTT.

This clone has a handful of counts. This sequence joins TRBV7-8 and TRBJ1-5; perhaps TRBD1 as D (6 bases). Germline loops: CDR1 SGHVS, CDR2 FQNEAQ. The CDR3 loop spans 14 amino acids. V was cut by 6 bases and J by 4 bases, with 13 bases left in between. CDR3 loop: CASSFAGANQPQHF. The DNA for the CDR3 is TGTGCCAGCAGTTTCGCGGGGGCGAATCAGCCCCAGCATTTT.

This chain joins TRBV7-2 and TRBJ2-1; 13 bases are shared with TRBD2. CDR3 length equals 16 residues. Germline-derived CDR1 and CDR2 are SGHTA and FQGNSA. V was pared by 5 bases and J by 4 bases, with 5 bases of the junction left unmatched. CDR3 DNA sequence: TGTGCCAGCAGCACAAGGACTAGCGGGAGATACAATGAGCAGTTCTTC. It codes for CASSTRTSGRYNEQFF.

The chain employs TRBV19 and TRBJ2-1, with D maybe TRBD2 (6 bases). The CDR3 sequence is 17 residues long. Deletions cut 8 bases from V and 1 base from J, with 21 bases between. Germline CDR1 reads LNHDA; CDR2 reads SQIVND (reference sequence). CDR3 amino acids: CASEREASGSSYNEQFF. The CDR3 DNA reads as TGTGCCAGTGAAAGGGAGGCGAGCGGGTCATCCTACAATGAGCAGTTCTTC.

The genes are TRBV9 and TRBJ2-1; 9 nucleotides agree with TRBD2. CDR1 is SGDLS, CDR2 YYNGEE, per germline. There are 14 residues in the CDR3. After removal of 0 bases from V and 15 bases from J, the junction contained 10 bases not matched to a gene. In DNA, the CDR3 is TGTGCCAGCAGCGTAGATGTGACTAGCGGTTATCTGTTCTTC. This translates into CASSVDVTSGYLFF. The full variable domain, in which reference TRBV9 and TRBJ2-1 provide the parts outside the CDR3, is DSGVTQTPKHLITATGQRVTLRCSPRSGDLSVYWYQQSLDQGLQFLIQYYNGEERAKGNILERFSAQQFPDLHSELNLSSLELGDSALYFCASSVDVTSGYLFFGPGTRLTVL.

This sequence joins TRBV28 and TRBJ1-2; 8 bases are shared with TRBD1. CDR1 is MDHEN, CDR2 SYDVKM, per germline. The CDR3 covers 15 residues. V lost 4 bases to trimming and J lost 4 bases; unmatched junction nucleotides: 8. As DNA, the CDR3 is TGTGCCAGCAGTTCGCAGGGGGCGCAAAGCTATGGCTACACCTTC. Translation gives CASSSQGAQSYGYTF.

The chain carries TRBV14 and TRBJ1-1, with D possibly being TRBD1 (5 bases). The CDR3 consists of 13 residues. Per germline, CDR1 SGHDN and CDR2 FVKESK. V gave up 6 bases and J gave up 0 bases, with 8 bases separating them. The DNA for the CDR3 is TGTGCCAGCAGTCGGGGGATGAACACTGAAGCTTTCTTT. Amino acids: CASSRGMNTEAFF.

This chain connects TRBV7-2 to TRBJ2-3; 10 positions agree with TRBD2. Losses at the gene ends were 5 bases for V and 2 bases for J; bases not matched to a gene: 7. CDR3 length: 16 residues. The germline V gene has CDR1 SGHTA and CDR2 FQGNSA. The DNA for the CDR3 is TGTGCCAGCAGCGGCCGAGCGGGAGGGTACACAGATACGCAGTATTTT. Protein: CASSGRAGGYTDTQYF.

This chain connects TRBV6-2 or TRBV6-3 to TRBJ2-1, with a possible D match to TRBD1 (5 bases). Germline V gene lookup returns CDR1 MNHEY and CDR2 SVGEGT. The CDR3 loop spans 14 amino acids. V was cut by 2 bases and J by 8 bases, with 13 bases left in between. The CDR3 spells CASSYDQGWDEQFF. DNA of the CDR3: TGTGCCAGCAGTTACGATCAGGGTTGGGATGAGCAGTTCTTC.

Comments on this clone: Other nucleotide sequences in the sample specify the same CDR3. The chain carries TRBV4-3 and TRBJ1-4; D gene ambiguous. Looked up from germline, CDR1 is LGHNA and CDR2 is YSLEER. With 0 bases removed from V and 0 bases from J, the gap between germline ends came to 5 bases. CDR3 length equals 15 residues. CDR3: CASSQEGATNEKLFF. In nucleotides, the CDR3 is TGCGCCAGCAGCCAAGAGGGAGCAACTAATGAAAAACTGTTTTTT.

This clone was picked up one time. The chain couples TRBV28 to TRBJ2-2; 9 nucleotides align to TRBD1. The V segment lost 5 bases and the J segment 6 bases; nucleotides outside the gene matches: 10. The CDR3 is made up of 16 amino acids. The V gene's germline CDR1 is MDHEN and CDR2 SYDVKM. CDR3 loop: CASSPNRGQVSGELFF. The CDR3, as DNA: TGTGCCAGCAGTCCAAACAGGGGGCAGGTTTCCGGGGAGCTGTTTTTT.

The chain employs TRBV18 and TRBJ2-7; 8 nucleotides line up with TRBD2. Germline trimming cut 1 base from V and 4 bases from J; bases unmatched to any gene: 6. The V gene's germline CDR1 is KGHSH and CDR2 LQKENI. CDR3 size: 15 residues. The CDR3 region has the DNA TGTGCCAGCTCACCACTAGCGACTAGCGAGTACGAGCAGTACTTC. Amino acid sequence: CASSPLATSEYEQYF.

The CDR3: CASREPLHF. For the CDR3, the DNA is TGTGCCAGCAGGGAGCCCCTCCACTTT. The V and J genes are TRBV6-4 and TRBJ1-6; D ambiguous. This CDR3 spans 9 amino acids. V gave up 6 bases and J gave up 13 bases, with 4 bases separating them. The germline V gene has CDR1 MRHNA and CDR2 SNTAGT.

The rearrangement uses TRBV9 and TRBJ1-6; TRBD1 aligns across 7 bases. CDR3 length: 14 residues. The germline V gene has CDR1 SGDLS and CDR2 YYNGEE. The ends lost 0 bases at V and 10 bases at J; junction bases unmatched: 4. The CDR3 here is CASSVEQGRSPLHF. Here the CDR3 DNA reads TGTGCCAGCAGCGTAGAACAGGGGAGGTCACCCCTCCACTTT. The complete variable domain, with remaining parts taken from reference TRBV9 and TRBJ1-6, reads DSGVTQTPKHLITATGQRVTLRCSPRSGDLSVYWYQQSLDQGLQFLIQYYNGEERAKGNILERFSAQQFPDLHSELNLSSLELGDSALYFCASSVEQGRSPLHFGNGTRLTVT.

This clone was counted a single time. CDR3 DNA: TGTGCCAGCAGTGCCTTATCTAACACTGAAGCTTTCTTT. Its protein is CASSALSNTEAFF. The chain carries TRBV2 and TRBJ1-1; D remains unclear. The CDR3 is 13 residues long. Germline V lookup: CDR1 SNHLY, CDR2 FYNNEI. V was shortened by 4 bases and J by 2 bases, with 8 bases between the two germline ends. The complete variable domain, with remaining parts taken from reference TRBV2 and TRBJ1-1, reads EPEVTQTPSHQVTQMGQEVILRCVPISNHLYFYWYRQILGQKVEFLVSFYNNEISEKSEIFDDQFSVERPDGSNFTLKIRSTKLEDSAMYFCASSALSNTEAFFGQGTRLTVV.

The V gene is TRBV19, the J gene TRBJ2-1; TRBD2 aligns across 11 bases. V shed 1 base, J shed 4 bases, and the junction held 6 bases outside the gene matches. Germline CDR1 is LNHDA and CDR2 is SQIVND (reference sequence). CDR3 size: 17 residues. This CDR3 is CASSIGPSSGGYNEQFF. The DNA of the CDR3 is TGTGCCAGTAGTATAGGCCCCTCTAGCGGGGGGTACAATGAGCAGTTCTTC.

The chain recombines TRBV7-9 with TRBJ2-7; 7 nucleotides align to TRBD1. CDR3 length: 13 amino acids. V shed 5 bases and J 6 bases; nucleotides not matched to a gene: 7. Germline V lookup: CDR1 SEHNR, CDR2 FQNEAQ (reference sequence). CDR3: CASSPGQFSEQYF. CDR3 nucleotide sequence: TGTGCCAGCAGCCCGGGACAGTTCAGCGAGCAGTACTTC.

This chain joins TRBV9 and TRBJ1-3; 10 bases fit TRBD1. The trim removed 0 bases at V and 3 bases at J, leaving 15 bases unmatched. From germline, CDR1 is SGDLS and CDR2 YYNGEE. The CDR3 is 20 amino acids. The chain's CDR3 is CASSVALNSGTGADGNTIYF. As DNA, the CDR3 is TGTGCCAGCAGCGTAGCCCTCAACTCCGGGACAGGGGCCGATGGAAACACCATATATTTT. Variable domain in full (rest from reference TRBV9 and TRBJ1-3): DSGVTQTPKHLITATGQRVTLRCSPRSGDLSVYWYQQSLDQGLQFLIQYYNGEERAKGNILERFSAQQFPDLHSELNLSSLELGDSALYFCASSVALNSGTGADGNTIYFGEGSWLTVV.

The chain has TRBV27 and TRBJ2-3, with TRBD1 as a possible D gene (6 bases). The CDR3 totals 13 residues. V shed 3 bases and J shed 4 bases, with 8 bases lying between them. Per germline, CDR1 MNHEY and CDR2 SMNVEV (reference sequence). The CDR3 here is CASSFGGPDTQYF. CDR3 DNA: TGTGCCAGCAGTTTTGGGGGCCCAGATACGCAGTATTTT.

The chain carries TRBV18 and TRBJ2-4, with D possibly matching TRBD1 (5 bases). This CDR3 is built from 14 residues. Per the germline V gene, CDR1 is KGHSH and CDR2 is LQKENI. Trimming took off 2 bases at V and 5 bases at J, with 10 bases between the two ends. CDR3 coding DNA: TGTGCCAGCTCACCAGTGCAGGGTGAAAACATTCAGTACTTC. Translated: CASSPVQGENIQYF.

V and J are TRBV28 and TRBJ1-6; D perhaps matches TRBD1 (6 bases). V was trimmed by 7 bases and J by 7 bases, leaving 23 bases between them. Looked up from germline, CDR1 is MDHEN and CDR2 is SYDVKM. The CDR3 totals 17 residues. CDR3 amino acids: CASTKSRGARGNSPLHF. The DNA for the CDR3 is TGTGCCAGCACCAAAAGCCGGGGGGCCCGTGGGAATTCACCCCTCCACTTT.